This entry describes one T cell receptor beta chain. The antigen remains unidentified. V shed 7 bases and J shed 1 base, with 16 bases lying between them. Germline values: CDR1 MDHEN, CDR2 SYDVKM. CDR3 size: 15 residues. This sample is part of a study of beta chain features in type 1 diabetes. Study-level findings and limits: Among patients with Type 1 diabetes, TCRB CDR3s were moderately but significantly shorter in every one of the four CD4+ subsets.

Expressed TCRB transcripts were sequenced, since all the RNA that had been isolated was reverse transcribed. The assay was immunoSEQ multiplex PCR, and TCRdb's table has in-frame clones only and misses some. Here the sample spans around 360,000 clones, roughly 12% being singletons. The sample consisted of naive CD4+ T cells from blood. The chain joins TRBV28 to TRBJ2-5; D perhaps matches TRBD2 (6 bases). The clonotype originates from a young woman with type 1 diabetes. CDR3 protein: CASNRGSEGQETQYF. CDR3 coding DNA: TGTGCCAGCAATCGGGGGAGTGAGGGCCAAGAGACCCAGTACTTC. The full variable domain, rest sourced from reference TRBV28 and TRBJ2-5, is DVKVTQSSRYLVKRTGEKVFLECVQDMDHENMFWYRQDPGLGLRLIYFSYDVKMKEKGDIPEGYSVSREKKERFSLILESASTNQTSMYLCASNRGSEGQETQYFGPGTRLLVL.